Here is one TCR beta chain with its context. Antigen unknown. Terminally differentiated effector memory CD45RA+ cells were left out of the naive CD8 fraction, which was CD45RO-negative and positively selected for CCR7. Each subset's genomic DNA was shared equally among a number of immunoSEQ plates. The repertoire was sequenced with immunoSEQ multiplex PCR; TCRdb's copy has only in-frame clones and lacks some. The profile shows roughly 890,000 clones, 80% to 95% of them singletons. The sample comes from a study of shared clonotypes between healthy human individuals. The study, taken as a whole, reports: Sampling was confined to blood; repertoires within tissues likely differ. Against clonotypes common to all four donors, non-shared ones had lower generation probabilities.

The receptor's source is a man aged 30 to 45 in good health. The sample consisted of naive CD8+ T cells sorted from blood.

CDR3: CASSQYRGNTGELFF. In DNA form, the CDR3 reads TGCGCCAGCAGCCAATACCGGGGTAACACCGGGGAGCTGTTTTTT. This chain links TRBV4-3 with TRBJ2-2; possible D gene TRBD2, 5 bases. Trimming removed 2 bases from V and 2 bases from J, with 9 bases in between. Looked up from germline, CDR1 is LGHNA and CDR2 is YSLEER. The CDR3 spans 15 residues.